This record covers a single TCR beta chain. The germline CDR1 and CDR2 sequences are MNHEY and SVGAGI. This CDR3 comprises 13 residues. Trimming took off 6 bases at V and 1 base at J, with 10 bases between the two ends. The source of the sample is a study of blood T cell repertoires in COVID-19. Study overall: Whether acute or convalescent, the COVID-19 samples came from the United States, Italy and Spain. The analysed material was cDNA or gDNA that came from T cells, B-cell-depleted T cells, or PBMCs.

Some clones are missing from TCRdb's copy, which holds only in-frame ones; the method was immunoSEQ multiplex PCR. Here the sample spans around 150,000 clones, 76% being singletons. The chain has TRBV6-5 and TRBJ2-7, with TRBD2 as a possible D gene (5 bases). What was sequenced was peripheral blood. The TCR originated in a woman aged 80 or over with active or convalescent COVID-19. The CDR3 nucleotides are TGTGCCAGCAGCGGAGGCTCTTCCTACGAGCAGTACTTC. Protein product: CASSGGSSYEQYF.